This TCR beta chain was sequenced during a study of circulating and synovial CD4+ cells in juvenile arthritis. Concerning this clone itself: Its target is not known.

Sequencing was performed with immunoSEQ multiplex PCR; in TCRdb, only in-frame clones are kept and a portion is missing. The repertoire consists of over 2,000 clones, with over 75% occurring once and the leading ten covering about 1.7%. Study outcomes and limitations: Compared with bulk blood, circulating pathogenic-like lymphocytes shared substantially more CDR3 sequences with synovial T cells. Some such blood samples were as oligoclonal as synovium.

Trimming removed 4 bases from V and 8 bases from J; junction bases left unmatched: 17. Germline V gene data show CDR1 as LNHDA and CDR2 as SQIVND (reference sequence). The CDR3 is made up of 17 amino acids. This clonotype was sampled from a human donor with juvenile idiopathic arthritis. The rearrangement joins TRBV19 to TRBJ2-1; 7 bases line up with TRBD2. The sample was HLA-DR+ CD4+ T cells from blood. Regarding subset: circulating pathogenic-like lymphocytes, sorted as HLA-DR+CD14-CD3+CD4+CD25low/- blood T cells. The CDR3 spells CASSRSSLGGGPYEQFF. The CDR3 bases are TGTGCCAGTAGTAGATCCTCTTTGGGGGGAGGGCCCTATGAGCAGTTCTTC.